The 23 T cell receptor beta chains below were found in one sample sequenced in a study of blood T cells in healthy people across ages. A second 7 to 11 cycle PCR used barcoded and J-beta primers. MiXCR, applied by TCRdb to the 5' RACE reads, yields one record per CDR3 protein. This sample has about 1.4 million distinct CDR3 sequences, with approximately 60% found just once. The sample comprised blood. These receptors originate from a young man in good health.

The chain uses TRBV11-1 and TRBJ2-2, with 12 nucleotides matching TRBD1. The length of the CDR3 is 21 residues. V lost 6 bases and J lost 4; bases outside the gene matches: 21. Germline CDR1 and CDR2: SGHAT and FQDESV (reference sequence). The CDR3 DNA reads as TGTGCCAGCAGAATGGAGTGGGACAGGGGGCAAGCTGCGAAACTCACCGGGGAGCTGTTTTTT. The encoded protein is CASRMEWDRGQAAKLTGELFF.

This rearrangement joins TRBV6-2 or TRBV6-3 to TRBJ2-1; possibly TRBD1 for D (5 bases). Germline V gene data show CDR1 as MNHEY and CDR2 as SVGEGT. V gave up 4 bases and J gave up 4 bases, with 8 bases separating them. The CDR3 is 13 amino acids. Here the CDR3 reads CASSSTAYNEQFF. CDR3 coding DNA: TGTGCCAGCAGTTCGACAGCATACAATGAGCAGTTCTTC.

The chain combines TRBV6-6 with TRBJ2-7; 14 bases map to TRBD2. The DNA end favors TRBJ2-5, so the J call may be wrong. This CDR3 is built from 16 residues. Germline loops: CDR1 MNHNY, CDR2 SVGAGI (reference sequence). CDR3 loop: CASSYSTSGGAETQYF. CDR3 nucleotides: TGTGCCAGCAGTTACTCGACTAGCGGGGGGGCGGAGACCCAGTACTTC.

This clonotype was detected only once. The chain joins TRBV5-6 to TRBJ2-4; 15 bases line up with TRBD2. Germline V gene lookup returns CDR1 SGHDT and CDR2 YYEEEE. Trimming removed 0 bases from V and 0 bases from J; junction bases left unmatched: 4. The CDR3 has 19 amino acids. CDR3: CASSLVGLAGGLAKNIQYF. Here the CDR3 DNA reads TGTGCCAGCAGCTTGGTGGGACTAGCGGGAGGACTAGCCAAAAACATTCAGTACTTC.

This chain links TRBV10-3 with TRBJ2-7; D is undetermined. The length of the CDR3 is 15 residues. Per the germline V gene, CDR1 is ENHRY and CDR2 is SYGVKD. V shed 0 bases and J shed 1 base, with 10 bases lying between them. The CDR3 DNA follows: TGTGCCATCAGTGAGTCCGTCATAGGATCCTACGAGCAGTACTTC. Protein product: CAISESVIGSYEQYF.

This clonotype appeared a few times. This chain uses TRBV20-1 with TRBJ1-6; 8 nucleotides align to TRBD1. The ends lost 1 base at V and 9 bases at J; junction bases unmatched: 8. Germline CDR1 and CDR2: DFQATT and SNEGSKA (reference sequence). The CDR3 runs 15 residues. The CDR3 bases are TGCAGTGCTAGAGCCCCGACAGGGGTAGGTTCACCCCTCCACTTT. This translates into CSARAPTGVGSPLHF.

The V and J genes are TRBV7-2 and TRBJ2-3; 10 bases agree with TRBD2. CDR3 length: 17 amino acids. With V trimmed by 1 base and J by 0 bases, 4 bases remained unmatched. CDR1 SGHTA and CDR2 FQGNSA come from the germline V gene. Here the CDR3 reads CASSLDGTSVSTDTQYF. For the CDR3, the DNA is TGTGCCAGCAGCTTAGATGGGACTAGCGTCAGCACAGATACGCAGTATTTT.

The CDR3 spells CASSLEYASPLHF. As DNA, the CDR3 is TGTGCCAGCAGCTTAGAGTATGCTTCACCCCTCCACTTT. V usage is TRBV7-9 and J usage is TRBJ1-6; D is ambiguous. V shed 1 base and J shed 9 bases, with 7 bases lying between them. CDR3 size: 13 residues. Germline CDR1 reads SEHNR; CDR2 reads FQNEAQ (reference sequence).

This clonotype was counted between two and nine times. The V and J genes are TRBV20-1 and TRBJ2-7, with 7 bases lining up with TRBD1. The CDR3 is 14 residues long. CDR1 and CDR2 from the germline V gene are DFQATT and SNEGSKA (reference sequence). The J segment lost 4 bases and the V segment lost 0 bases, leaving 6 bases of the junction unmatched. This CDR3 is CSARDPYRGYEQYF. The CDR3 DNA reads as TGCAGTGCTAGAGATCCCTACAGGGGTTACGAGCAGTACTTC.

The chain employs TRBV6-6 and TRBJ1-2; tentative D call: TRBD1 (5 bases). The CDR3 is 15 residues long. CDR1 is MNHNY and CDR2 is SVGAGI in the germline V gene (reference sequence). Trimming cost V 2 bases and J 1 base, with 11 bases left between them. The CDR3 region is CASSYVGRDNYGYTF. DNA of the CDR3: TGTGCCAGCAGTTACGTCGGCAGGGATAACTATGGCTACACCTTC.

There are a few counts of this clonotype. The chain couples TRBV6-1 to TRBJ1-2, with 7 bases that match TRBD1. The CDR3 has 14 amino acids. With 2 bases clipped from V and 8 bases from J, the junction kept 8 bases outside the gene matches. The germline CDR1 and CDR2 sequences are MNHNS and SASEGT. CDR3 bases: TGTGCCAGCAGTGAAACCCTTACAGGGGACGGCTACACCTTC. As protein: CASSETLTGDGYTF.

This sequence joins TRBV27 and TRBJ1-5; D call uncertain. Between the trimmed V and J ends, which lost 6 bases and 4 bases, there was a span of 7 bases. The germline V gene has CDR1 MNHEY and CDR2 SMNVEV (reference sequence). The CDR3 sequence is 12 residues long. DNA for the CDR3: TGTGCCAGCAGCCGAAATAATCAGCCCCAGCATTTT. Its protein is CASSRNNQPQHF.

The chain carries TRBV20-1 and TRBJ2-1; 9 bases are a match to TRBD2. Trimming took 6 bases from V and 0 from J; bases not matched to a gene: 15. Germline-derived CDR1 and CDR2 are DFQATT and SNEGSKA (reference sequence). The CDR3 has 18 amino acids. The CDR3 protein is CSAPNLLAGGPSYNEQFF. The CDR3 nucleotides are TGCAGTGCCCCAAACTTACTGGCGGGAGGGCCCTCCTACAATGAGCAGTTCTTC.

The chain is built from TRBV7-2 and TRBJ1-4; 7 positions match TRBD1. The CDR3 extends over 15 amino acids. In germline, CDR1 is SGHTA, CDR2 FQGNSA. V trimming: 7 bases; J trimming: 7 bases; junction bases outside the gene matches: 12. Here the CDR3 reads CASKPEDRSFEKLFF. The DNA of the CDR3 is TGTGCCAGCAAACCCGAGGACAGGTCGTTTGAAAAACTGTTTTTT.

The CDR3 DNA sequence: TGTGCCAGCAGTTACACGGACAGGGGATTAGCGAACACCGGGGAGCTGTTTTTT. This encodes CASSYTDRGLANTGELFF. The chain uses TRBV6-5 and TRBJ2-2; 9 nucleotides agree with TRBD1. Germline V gives CDR1 MNHEY, CDR2 SVGAGI. Losses at the gene ends were 2 bases for V and 0 bases for J; bases not matched to a gene: 7. This CDR3 has 18 residues.

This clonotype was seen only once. Here the CDR3 DNA reads TGTGCCAGCAGCTCGCCCCAGACAAGCACAGATACGCAGTATTTT. This sequence encodes CASSSPQTSTDTQYF. This sequence joins TRBV7-6 and TRBJ2-3; unclear D gene. Germline assignment: CDR1 SGHVS and CDR2 FNYEAQ. Trimming left V 4 bases short and J 0 bases short, with 11 bases between. CDR3 size: 15 residues.

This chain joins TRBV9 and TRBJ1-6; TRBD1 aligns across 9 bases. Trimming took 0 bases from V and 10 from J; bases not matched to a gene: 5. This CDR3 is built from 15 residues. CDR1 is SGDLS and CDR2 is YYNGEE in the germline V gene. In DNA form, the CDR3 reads TGTGCCAGCAGCGTAGAGGGACAGGGTTACTCACCCCTCCACTTT. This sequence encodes CASSVEGQGYSPLHF.

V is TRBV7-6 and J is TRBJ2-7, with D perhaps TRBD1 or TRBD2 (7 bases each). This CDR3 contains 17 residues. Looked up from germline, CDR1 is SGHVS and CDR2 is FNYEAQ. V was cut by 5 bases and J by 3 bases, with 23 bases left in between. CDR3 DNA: TGTGCCAGCAGCAGGGAGGGACAGAACCCAAATAACTACGAGCAGTACTTC. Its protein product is CASSREGQNPNNYEQYF.

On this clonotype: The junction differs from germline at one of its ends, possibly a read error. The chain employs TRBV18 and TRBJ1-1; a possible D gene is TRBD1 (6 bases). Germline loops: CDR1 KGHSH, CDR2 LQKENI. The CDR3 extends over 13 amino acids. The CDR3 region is CATSGGLNTGAFF. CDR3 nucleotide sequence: TGTGCCACCTCGGGGGGCCTGAACACTGGAGCTTTCTTT.

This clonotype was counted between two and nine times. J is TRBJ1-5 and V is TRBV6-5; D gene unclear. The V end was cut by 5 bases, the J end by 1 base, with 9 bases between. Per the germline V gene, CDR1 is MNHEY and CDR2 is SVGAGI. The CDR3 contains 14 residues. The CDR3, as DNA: TGTGCCAGCAGTCAAGCGGAAAGCAATCAGCCCCAGCATTTT. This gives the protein CASSQAESNQPQHF.

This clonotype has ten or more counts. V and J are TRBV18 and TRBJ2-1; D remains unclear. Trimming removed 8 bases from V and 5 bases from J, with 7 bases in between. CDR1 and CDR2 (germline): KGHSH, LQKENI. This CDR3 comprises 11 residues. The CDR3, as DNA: TGTGCCAGCAGCCCCGACAATGAGCAGTTCTTC. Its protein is CASSPDNEQFF.

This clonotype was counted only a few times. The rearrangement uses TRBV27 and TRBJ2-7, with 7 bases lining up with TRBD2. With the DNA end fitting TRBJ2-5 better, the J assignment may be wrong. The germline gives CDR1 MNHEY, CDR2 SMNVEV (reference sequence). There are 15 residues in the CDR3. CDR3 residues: CASRGTLAVEETQYF. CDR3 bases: TGTGCCAGCAGAGGGACTCTAGCGGTTGAAGAGACCCAGTACTTC.

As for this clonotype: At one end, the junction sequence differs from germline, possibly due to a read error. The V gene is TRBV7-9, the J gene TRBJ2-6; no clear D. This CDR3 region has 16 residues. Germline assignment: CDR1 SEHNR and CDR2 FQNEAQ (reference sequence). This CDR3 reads CASSLDWSSGTNVLTF. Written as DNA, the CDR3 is TGTGCCAGCAGCTTAGACTGGAGCTCTGGGACCAACGTCCTGACTTTC. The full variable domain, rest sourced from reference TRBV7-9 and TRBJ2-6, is DTGVSQNPRHKITKRGQNVTFRCDPISEHNRLYWYRQTLGQGPEFLTYFQNEAQLEKSRLLSDRFSAERPKGSFSTLEIQRTEQGDSAMYLCASSLDWSSGTNVLTFGAGSRLTVL.